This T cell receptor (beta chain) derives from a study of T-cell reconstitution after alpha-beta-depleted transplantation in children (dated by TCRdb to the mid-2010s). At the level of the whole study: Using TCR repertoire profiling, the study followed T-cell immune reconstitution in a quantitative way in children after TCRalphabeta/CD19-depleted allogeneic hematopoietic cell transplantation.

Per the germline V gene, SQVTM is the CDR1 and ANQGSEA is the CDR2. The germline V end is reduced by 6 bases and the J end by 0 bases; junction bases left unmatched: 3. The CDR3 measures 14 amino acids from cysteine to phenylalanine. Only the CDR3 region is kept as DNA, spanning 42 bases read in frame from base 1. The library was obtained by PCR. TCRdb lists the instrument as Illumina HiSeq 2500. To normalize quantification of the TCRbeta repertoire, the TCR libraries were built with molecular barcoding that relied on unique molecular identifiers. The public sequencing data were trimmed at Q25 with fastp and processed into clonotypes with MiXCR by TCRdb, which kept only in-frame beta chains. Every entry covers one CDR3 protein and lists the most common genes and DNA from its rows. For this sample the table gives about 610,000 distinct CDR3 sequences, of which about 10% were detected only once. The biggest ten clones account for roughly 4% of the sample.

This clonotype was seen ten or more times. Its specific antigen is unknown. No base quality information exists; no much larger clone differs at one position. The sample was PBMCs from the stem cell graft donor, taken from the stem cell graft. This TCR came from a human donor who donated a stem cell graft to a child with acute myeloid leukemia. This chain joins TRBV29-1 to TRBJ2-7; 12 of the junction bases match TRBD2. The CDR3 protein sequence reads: CSVLLAGGSYEQYF. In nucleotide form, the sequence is TGCAGCGTGCTACTAGCGGGGGGCTCCTACGAGCAGTACTTC.